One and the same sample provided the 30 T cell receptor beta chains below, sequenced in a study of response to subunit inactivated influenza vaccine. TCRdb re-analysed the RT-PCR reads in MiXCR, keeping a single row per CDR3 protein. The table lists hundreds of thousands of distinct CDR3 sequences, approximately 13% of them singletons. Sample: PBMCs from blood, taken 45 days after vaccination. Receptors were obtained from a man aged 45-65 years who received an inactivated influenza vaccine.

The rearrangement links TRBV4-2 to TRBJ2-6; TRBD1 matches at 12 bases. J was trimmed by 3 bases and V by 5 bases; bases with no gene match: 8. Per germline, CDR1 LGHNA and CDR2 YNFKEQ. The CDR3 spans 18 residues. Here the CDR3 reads CASSETGTGGSGANVLTF. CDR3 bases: TGTGCCAGCAGCGAAACCGGGACAGGGGGCAGTGGGGCCAACGTCCTGACTTTC.

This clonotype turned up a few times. DNA for the CDR3: TGTGCCAGCAGGCCGGGACAGGGGGTAAGGGAGCAGTACTTC. This gives the protein CASRPGQGVREQYF. This chain connects TRBV6-1 to TRBJ2-7, with 11 bases lining up with TRBD1. With 6 bases clipped from V and 7 bases from J, the junction kept 8 bases outside the gene matches. Germline-derived CDR1 and CDR2 are MNHNS and SASEGT. CDR3 size: 14 residues.

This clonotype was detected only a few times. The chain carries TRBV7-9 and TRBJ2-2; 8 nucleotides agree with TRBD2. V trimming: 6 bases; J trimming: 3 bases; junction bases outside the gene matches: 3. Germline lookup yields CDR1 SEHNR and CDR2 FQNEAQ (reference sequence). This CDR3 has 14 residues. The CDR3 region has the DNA TGTGCCAGCAGTCAACTAGCGGACACCGGGGAGCTGTTTTTT. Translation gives CASSQLADTGELFF.

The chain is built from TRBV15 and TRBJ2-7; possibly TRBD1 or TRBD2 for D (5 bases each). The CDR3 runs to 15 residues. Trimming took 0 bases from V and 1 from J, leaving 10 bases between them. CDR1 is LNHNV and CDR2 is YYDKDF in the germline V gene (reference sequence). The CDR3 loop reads CATSRDHRRSYEQYF. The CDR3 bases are TGTGCCACCAGCAGAGATCACAGGAGGTCCTACGAGCAGTACTTC.

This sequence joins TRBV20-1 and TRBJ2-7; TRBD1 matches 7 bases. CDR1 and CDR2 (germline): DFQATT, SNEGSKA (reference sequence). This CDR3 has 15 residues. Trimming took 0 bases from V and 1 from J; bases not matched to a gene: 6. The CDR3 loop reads CSARDLTGLSYEQYF. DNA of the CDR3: TGCAGTGCTAGAGACCTGACAGGGTTGTCCTACGAGCAGTACTTC.

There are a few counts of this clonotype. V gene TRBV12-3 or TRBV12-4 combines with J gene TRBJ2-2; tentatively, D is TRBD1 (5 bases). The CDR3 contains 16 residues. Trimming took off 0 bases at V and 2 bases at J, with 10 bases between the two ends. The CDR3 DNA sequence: TGTGCCAGCAGTTTAGCATTAGGGGAAAACACCGGGGAGCTGTTTTTT. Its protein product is CASSLALGENTGELFF.

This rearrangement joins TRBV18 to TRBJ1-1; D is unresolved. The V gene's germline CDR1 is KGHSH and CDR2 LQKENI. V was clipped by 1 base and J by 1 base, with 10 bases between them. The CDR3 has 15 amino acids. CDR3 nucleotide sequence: TGTGCCAGCTCACCACTTACGTTTCCGAACACTGAAGCTTTCTTT. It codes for CASSPLTFPNTEAFF.

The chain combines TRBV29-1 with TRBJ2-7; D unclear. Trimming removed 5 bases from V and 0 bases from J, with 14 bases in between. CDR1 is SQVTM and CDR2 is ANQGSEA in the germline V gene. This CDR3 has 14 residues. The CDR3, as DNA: TGCAGCGTTAGTGGTGGGGTCCTCTCCTACGAGCAGTACTTC. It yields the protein CSVSGGVLSYEQYF.

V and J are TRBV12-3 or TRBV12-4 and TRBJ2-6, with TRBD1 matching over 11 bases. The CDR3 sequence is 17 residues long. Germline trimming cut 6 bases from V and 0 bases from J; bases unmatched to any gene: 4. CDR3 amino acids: CASRGQGVLSGANVLTF. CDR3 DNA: TGTGCCAGCAGGGGACAGGGGGTTCTCTCTGGGGCCAACGTCCTGACTTTC.

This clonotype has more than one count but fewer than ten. The CDR3 spells CSVPRLAGSYNEQFF. The CDR3 nucleotides are TGCAGCGTACCGAGACTAGCGGGGTCCTACAATGAGCAGTTCTTC. The V call is TRBV29-1, the J call TRBJ2-1; TRBD2 matches 11 bases. The CDR3 contains 15 residues. CDR1 is SQVTM, CDR2 ANQGSEA, per germline. V lost 6 bases and J lost 1; bases outside the gene matches: 5.

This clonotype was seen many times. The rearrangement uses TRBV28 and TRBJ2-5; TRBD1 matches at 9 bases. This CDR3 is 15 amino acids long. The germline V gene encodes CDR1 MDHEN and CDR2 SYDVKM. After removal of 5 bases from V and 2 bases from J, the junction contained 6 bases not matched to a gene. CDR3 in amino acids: CASSLATGGQETQYF. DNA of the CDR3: TGTGCCAGCAGTCTGGCGACAGGGGGGCAAGAGACCCAGTACTTC.

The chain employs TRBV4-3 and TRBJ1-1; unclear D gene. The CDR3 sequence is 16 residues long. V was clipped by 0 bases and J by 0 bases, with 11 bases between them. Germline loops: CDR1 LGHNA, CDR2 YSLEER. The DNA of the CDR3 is TGCGCCAGCAGCCAAGATCTTAAGCGATTGAACACTGAAGCTTTCTTT. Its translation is CASSQDLKRLNTEAFF.

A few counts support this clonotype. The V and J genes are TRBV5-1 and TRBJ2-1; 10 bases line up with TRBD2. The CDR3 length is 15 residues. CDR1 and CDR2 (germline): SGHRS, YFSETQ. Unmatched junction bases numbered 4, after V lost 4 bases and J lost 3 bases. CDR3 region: CASSDLAGVYNEQFF. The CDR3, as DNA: TGCGCCAGCAGCGACCTAGCGGGGGTCTACAATGAGCAGTTCTTC.

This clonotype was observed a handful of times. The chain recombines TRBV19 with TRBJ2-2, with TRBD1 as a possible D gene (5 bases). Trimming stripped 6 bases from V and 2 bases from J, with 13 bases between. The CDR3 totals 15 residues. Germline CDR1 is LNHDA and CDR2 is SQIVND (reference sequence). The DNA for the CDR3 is TGTGCCAGTAGGGTCCCAGGGTCCAACACCGGGGAGCTGTTTTTT. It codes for CASRVPGSNTGELFF.

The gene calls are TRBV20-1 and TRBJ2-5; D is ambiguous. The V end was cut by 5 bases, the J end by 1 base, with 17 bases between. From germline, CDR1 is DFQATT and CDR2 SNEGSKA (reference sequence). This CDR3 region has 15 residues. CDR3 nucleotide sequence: TGCAGTGCTCATCCCGGTGGGCTACCCCAAGAGACCCAGTACTTC. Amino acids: CSAHPGGLPQETQYF.

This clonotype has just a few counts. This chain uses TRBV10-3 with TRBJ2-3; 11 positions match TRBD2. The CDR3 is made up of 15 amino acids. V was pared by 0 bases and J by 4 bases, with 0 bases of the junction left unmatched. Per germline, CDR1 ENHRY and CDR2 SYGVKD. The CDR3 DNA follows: TGTGCCATCAGTGAGTCGGGACTAGCGGCAGATACGCAGTATTTT. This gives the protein CAISESGLAADTQYF.

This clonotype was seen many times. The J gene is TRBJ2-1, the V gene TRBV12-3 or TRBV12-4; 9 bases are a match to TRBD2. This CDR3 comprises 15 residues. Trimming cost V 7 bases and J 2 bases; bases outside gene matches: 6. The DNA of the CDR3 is TGTGCCAGCACCCAGGGCGGGGGGGCCTACAATGAGCAGTTCTTC. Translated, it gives CASTQGGGAYNEQFF.

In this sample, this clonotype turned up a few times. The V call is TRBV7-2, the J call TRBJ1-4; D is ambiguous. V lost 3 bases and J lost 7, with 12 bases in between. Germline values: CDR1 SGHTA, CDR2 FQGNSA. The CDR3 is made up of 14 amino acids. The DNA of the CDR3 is TGTGCCAGCAGCTTCGGGGATCCTCTTGAAAAACTGTTTTTT. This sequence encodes CASSFGDPLEKLFF.

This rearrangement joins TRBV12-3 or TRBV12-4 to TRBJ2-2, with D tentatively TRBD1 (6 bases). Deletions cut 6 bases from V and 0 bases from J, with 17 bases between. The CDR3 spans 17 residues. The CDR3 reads CASSHPSGHTNTGELFF. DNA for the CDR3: TGTGCCAGCAGCCACCCATCGGGACATACGAACACCGGGGAGCTGTTTTTT.

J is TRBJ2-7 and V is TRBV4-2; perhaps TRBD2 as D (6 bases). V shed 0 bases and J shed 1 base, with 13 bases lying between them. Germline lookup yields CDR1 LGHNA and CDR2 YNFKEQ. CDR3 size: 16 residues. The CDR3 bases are TGTGCCAGCAGCCAAGATCTCCGGGGAGGTTCCTACGAGCAGTACTTC. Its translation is CASSQDLRGGSYEQYF.

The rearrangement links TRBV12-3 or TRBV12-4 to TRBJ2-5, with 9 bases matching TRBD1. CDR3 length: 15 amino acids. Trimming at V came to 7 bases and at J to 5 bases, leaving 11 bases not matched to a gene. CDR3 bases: TGTGCCAGCAACGTCCGGGACAGGGCAGGGGAGACCCAGTACTTC. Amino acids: CASNVRDRAGETQYF.

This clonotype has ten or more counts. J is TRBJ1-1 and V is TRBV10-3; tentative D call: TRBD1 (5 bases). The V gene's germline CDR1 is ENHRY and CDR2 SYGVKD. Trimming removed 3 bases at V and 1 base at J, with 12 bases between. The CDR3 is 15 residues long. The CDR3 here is CAISEAGRRNTEAFF. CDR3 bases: TGTGCCATCAGTGAAGCAGGGAGGCGGAACACTGAAGCTTTCTTT.

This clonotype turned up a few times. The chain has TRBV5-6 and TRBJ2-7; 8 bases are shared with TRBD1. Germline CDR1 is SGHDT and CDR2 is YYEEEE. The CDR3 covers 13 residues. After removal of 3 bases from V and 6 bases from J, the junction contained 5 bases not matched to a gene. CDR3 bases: TGTGCCAGCAGCTCCGGAGACAGGGGCGAGCAGTACTTC. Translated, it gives CASSSGDRGEQYF.

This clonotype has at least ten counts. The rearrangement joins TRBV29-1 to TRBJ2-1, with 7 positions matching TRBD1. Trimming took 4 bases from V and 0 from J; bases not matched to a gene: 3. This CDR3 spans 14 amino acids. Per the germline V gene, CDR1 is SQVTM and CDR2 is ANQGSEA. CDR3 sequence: CSVVTGSSYNEQFF. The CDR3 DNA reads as TGCAGCGTTGTGACAGGGAGCTCCTACAATGAGCAGTTCTTC.

The CDR3 sequence is CASSLTSRAETQYF. The CDR3 DNA reads as TGTGCCAGCAGTTTGACGAGTCGGGCAGAGACCCAGTACTTC. The chain is built from TRBV28 and TRBJ2-5; D not certain. The CDR3 runs to 14 residues. Germline CDR1 and CDR2: MDHEN and SYDVKM. Trimming left V 3 bases short and J 4 bases short, with 12 bases between.

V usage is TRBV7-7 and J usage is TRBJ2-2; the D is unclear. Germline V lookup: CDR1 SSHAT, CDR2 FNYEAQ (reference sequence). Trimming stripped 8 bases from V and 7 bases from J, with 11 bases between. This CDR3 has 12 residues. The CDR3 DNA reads TGTGCCAGCTCTTCGGCCAGCGGGGAGCTGTTTTTT. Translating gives CASSSASGELFF.

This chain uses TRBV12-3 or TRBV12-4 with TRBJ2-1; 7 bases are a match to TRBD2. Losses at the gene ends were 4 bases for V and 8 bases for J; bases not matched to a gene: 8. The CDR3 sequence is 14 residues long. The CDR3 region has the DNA TGTGCCAGCAGTTGGCCGGGGGGTCCTTATGAGCAGTTCTTC. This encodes CASSWPGGPYEQFF.

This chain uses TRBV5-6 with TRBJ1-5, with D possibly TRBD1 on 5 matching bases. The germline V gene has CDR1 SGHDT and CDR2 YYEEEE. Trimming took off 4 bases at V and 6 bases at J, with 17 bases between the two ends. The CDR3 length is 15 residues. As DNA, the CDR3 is TGTGCCAGCAGCCTGACCGGGGGACGGGGTCAGCCCCAGCATTTT. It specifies CASSLTGGRGQPQHF.

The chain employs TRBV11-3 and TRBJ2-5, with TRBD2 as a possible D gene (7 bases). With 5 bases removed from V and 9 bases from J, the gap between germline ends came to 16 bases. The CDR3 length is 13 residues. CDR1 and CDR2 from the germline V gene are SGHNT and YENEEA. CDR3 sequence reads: CASSAGAKGAQYF. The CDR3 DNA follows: TGTGCCAGCAGCGCGGGGGCAAAAGGGGCCCAGTACTTC.

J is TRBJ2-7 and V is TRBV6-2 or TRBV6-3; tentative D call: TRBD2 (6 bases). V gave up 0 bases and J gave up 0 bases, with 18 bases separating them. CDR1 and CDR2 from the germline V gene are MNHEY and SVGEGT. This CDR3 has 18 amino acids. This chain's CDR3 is CASSYSIGPGLSSYEQYF. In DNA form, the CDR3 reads TGTGCCAGCAGTTACTCGATTGGACCGGGACTCTCCTCCTACGAGCAGTACTTC.